A selection of T cell receptor beta chains follows, all from one sample in a study of blood T cell repertoires in COVID-19. Generated by immunoSEQ multiplex PCR, the TCRdb table keeps only in-frame clones and is missing some. The sample includes 250,000 or so clones, 80% to 90% of them seen just once. The sequencing sample was made of PBMCs or T cells enriched from blood (not recorded which). The receptors shown here come from a woman between 40 and 55 years old who had been exposed to COVID-19. The CDR3 runs from the conserved cysteine through the conserved F or W. A D gene is named only where the DNA matches it firmly. Clone size is shown for a subset of rows, as once, few, many or a class of expanded clone.

v_gene	d_gene	abundance	j_gene	CDR3aa	CDR3nt
TRBV4-3	NA	NA	TRBJ1-6	CASSQAGSDSPLHF	TGCGCCAGCAGCCAAGCAGGGTCGGATTCACCCCTCCACTTT
TRBV19	NA	NA	TRBJ2-3	CASSIDPAISTDTQYF	TGTGCCAGTAGTATAGATCCAGCGATTAGCACAGATACGCAGTATTTT
TRBV28	TRBD1	NA	TRBJ2-7	CASSEGQVYEQYF	TGTGCCAGCAGTGAAGGACAGGTCTACGAGCAGTACTTC
TRBV18	NA	NA	TRBJ2-5	CASSPPQGAGETQYF	TGTGCCAGCTCACCACCGCAGGGCGCGGGGGAGACCCAGTACTTC
TRBV7-3	NA	NA	TRBJ1-1	CASSLGSTGTEAFF	TGTGCCAGCAGCTTAGGATCCACAGGGACTGAAGCTTTCTTT
TRBV3-1/TRBV3-2	NA	NA	TRBJ1-4	CASSQARRNEKLFF	TGTGCCAGCAGCCAAGCCAGGAGGAATGAAAAACTGTTTTTT
TRBV7-3	NA	NA	TRBJ2-3	CASSGGWGSTDTQYF	TGTGCCAGCAGCGGGGGCTGGGGTAGCACAGATACGCAGTATTTT
TRBV5-1	NA	NA	TRBJ1-1	CASTGRTEAFF	TGTGCCAGCACTGGCAGGACTGAAGCTTTCTTT
TRBV19	NA	NA	TRBJ2-1	CASTVQGRKDNEQFF	TGTGCCAGTACCGTACAGGGCCGAAAGGACAATGAGCAGTTCTTC
TRBV12-3/TRBV12-4	NA	few	TRBJ2-1	CASSLISGNEQFF	TGTGCCAGCAGTTTGATCTCGGGAAATGAGCAGTTCTTC
TRBV7-8	NA	NA	TRBJ1-5	CASSLSTGRGQPQHF	TGTGCCAGCAGCTTATCAACAGGGAGGGGTCAGCCCCAGCATTTT
TRBV4-3	TRBD2	NA	TRBJ2-7	CASSQRWGGLAEVPYEQYF	TGCGCCAGCAGCCAAAGATGGGGAGGACTAGCGGAGGTTCCCTACGAGCAGTACTTC
TRBV19	TRBD1	NA	TRBJ1-5	CASVPGQGSSNQPQHF	TGTGCCAGCGTCCCGGGACAGGGGTCGAGCAATCAGCCCCAGCATTTT
TRBV7-2	TRBD1	NA	TRBJ1-2	CASRRQGPGYGYTF	TGTGCCAGCAGGCGACAGGGGCCTGGCTATGGCTACACCTTC
TRBV4-1	NA	NA	TRBJ2-1	CASSLYRGEQFF	TGCGCCAGCAGCCTTTACCGCGGTGAGCAGTTCTTC
TRBV4-1	TRBD1	once	TRBJ1-4	CASSQTYGTGGDFNEKLFF	TGCGCCAGCAGCCAGACCTACGGGACAGGGGGCGATTTTAATGAAAAACTGTTTTTT
TRBV19	TRBD1	NA	TRBJ2-3	CASSMGTGSTDTQYF	TGTGCCAGTAGTATGGGGACAGGGAGCACAGATACGCAGTATTTT
TRBV4-1	TRBD1	NA	TRBJ1-2	CASSQGQGALSGYTF	TGCGCCAGCAGCCAAGGACAGGGGGCCTTGAGTGGCTACACCTTC
TRBV9	NA	few	TRBJ1-4	CASSHRDTDEKLFF	TGTGCCAGCAGCCACCGGGACACAGATGAAAAACTGTTTTTT
TRBV30	TRBD1	NA	TRBJ1-5	CACSLGQGIHQPQHF	TGTGCCTGTTCCTTGGGACAGGGAATCCATCAGCCCCAGCATTTT
TRBV12-5	NA	NA	TRBJ2-2	CASGYDRGLWLAGEAGELFF	TGTGCTAGTGGTTACGACAGGGGGTTGTGGCTAGCGGGAGAGGCCGGGGAGCTGTTTTTT
TRBV5-1	TRBD2	NA	TRBJ2-5	CASSLDSGAQETQYF	TGCGCCAGCAGCTTGGATAGCGGGGCTCAAGAGACCCAGTACTTC
TRBV3-1/TRBV3-2	TRBD2	once	TRBJ2-3	CASSQLTSGPTDTQYF	TGTGCCAGCAGCCAACTGACTAGCGGCCCCACAGATACGCAGTATTTT
TRBV4-1	NA	few	TRBJ1-6	CASSQDQDSLKNSPLHF	TGCGCCAGCAGCCAAGATCAGGACAGCCTAAAAAATTCACCCCTCCACTTT
TRBV19	TRBD1	NA	TRBJ2-2	CASKRGLDTGELFF	TGTGCCAGCAAGAGGGGGCTCGACACCGGGGAGCTGTTTTTT
TRBV28	NA	NA	TRBJ1-4	CASSLLGGSGEKLFF	TGTGCCAGCAGTTTACTGGGAGGGTCGGGCGAAAAACTGTTTTTT